These T cell receptor beta chains were read from a single sample in a study of breast tumors, draining lymph nodes, adjacent tissues. TCRdb independently ran MiXCR on the multiplex PCR reads; one entry per CDR3 protein. Altogether 150,000 to 200,000 distinct CDR3 sequences are present, roughly a third being singletons, with the ten largest covering 3.8%. The sample consisted of axillary lymph node tissue. All receptors derive from a female donor with breast cancer. Some clones in this sample may be carry-over from other donors' samples. Both conserved end residues are part of each CDR3. A D gene is named only where the DNA matches it firmly. Not every row has a clone size; where given, it reads once, few, many or a size class.

V: TRBV20-1
J: TRBJ2-7
size: many
D: TRBD2
CDR3: CSAREASGSYEQYF
DNA: TGCAGTGCTAGAGAGGCTAGCGGTTCCTACGAGCAGTACTTC

V: TRBV6-1
J: TRBJ1-3
size: many
D: NA
CDR3: CASSETGSGVRGNTIYF
DNA: TGTGCCAGCAGTGAAACGGGGAGCGGGGTCCGAGGAAACACCATATATTTT

V: TRBV5-5
J: TRBJ2-5
size: many
D: NA
CDR3: CASSPASGGGAETQYF
DNA: TGTGCCAGCAGCCCCGCATCGGGAGGGGGCGCCGAGACCCAGTACTTC

V: TRBV20-1
J: TRBJ2-5
size: NA
D: TRBD2
CDR3: CSARDTSGTQYF
DNA: TGCAGTGCTAGAGACACTAGCGGGACCCAGTACTTC

V: TRBV7-2
J: TRBJ1-1
size: NA
D: NA
CDR3: CASSLMRGTEAFF
DNA: TGTGCCAGCAGCTTAATGAGGGGGACTGAAGCTTTCTTT

V: TRBV2
J: TRBJ2-5
size: many
D: TRBD1
CDR3: CASRDRVGETQYF
DNA: TGTGCCAGCAGGGACAGGGTAGGAGAGACCCAGTACTTC

V: TRBV6-1
J: TRBJ2-7
size: many
D: NA
CDR3: CATGVDSYEQYF
DNA: TGTGCCACAGGGGTGGATTCCTACGAGCAGTACTTC

V: TRBV6-5
J: TRBJ2-7
size: NA
D: NA
CDR3: CASSHSAEGHEQYF
DNA: TGTGCCAGCAGTCACTCGGCGGAGGGGCACGAGCAGTACTTC

V: TRBV6-2/TRBV6-3
J: TRBJ2-1
size: few
D: NA
CDR3: CASSPRTSSYNEQFF
DNA: TGTGCCAGCAGCCCACGGACGAGCTCCTACAATGAGCAGTTCTTC

V: TRBV5-1
J: TRBJ2-7
size: many
D: TRBD1
CDR3: CASSGQGYEQYF
DNA: TGCGCCAGCAGCGGACAGGGCTACGAGCAGTACTTC

V: TRBV7-6
J: TRBJ2-2
size: NA
D: NA
CDR3: CASSLYSGNTRELFF
DNA: TGTGCCAGTAGCTTATATTCGGGGAACACCAGGGAGCTGTTTTTT

V: TRBV20-1
J: TRBJ2-3
size: NA
D: TRBD2
CDR3: CSARSTSGSPYTQYF
DNA: TGCAGTGCCAGATCGACTAGCGGGAGTCCTTATACGCAGTATTTT

V: TRBV2
J: TRBJ2-2
size: NA
D: NA
CDR3: CASGWQPTGELFF
DNA: TGTGCCAGCGGTTGGCAACCCACCGGGGAGCTGTTTTTT

V: TRBV11-1
J: TRBJ2-3
size: many
D: NA
CDR3: CASSLAFVSTDTQYF
DNA: TGTGCCAGCAGCTTAGCTTTCGTGAGCACAGATACGCAGTATTTT